Below are 3 T cell receptor beta chains sequenced from a single sample in a study of cytomegalovirus exposure and HLA in healthy donors. PCR involved 60 Vbeta and 13 Jbeta primers. Data came from immunoSEQ multiplex PCR; TCRdb stores just in-frame clones and leaves some out. The sample records around 200,000 clones, around 83% being singletons. Input material: PBMCs. All receptors derive from a woman aged 45-65 years in good health and CMV-seropositive.

The chain carries TRBV7-2 and TRBJ1-5; TRBD1 matches at 8 bases. The CDR3 loop spans 14 amino acids. V was pared by 4 bases and J by 2 bases, with 1 base of the junction left unmatched. CDR1 SGHTA and CDR2 FQGNSA come from the germline V gene. CDR3 residues: CASSSDRGNQPQHF. The DNA for the CDR3 is TGTGCCAGCAGCTCGGACAGGGGCAATCAGCCCCAGCATTTT.

The V and J genes are TRBV5-1 and TRBJ2-3; 7 positions match TRBD1. The V gene's germline CDR1 is SGHRS and CDR2 YFSETQ. V was pared by 4 bases and J by 0 bases, with 8 bases of the junction left unmatched. The CDR3 extends over 16 amino acids. DNA for the CDR3: TGCGCCAGCAGCGCCTGGGACAGCTATAGCACAGATACGCAGTATTTT. Protein sequence: CASSAWDSYSTDTQYF.

The chain employs TRBV11-2 and TRBJ2-7, with 9 positions matching TRBD2. The CDR3 runs to 15 residues. Germline V gives CDR1 SGHAT, CDR2 FQNNGV. V lost 1 base to trimming and J lost 4 bases; unmatched junction nucleotides: 5. Here the CDR3 DNA reads TGTGCCAGCAGCTTAGGGACTAGCGTCTTGTACGAGCAGTACTTC. Amino acids: CASSLGTSVLYEQYF.